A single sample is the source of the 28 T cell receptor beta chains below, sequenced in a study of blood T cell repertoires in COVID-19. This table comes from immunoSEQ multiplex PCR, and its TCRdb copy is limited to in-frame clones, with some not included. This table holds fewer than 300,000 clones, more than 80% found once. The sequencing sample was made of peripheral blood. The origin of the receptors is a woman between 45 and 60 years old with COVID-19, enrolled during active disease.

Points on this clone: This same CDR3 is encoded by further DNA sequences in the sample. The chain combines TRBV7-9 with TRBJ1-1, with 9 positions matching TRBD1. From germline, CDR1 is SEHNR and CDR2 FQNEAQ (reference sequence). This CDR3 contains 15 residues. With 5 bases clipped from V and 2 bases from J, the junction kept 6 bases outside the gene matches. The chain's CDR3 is CASSLTGQGNTEAFF. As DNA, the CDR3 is TGTGCCAGCAGCCTAACGGGACAGGGAAACACTGAAGCTTTCTTT.

The CDR3, as DNA: TGTGCCTGGAAAAGGGCGGGGAGCGGGAGGGCATACGAGCAGTACTTC. This codes for CAWKRAGSGRAYEQYF. The V call is TRBV30, the J call TRBJ2-7; 10 positions match TRBD2. The CDR3 contains 16 residues. CDR1 is GTSNPN, CDR2 SVGIG, per germline (reference sequence). J gave up 4 bases and V 4 bases, and 13 bases lay outside the gene matches.

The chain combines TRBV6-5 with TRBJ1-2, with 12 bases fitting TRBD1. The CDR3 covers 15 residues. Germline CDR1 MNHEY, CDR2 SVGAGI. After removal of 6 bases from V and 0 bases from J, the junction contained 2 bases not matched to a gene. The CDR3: CASRGTGGANYGYTF. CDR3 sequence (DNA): TGTGCCAGCAGGGGGACAGGGGGCGCTAACTATGGCTACACCTTC.

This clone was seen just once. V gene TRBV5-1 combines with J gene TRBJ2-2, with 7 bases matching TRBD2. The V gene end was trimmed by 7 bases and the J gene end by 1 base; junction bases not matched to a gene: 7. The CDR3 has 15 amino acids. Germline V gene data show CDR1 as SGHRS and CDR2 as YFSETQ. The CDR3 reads CASSNLAVNTGELFF. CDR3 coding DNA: TGCGCCAGCTCAAATCTAGCGGTGAACACCGGGGAGCTGTTTTTT.

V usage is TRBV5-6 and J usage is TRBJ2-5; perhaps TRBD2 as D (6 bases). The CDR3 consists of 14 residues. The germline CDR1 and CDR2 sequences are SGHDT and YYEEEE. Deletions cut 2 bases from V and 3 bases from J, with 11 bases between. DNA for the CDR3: TGTGCCAGCAGCTTCAAGCGGGTGGAAGAGACCCAGTACTTC. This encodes CASSFKRVEETQYF.

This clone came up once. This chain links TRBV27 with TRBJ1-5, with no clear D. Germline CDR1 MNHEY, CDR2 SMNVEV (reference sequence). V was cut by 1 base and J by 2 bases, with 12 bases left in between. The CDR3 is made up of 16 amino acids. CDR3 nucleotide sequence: TGTGCCAGCAGTTTATTCCCGGCGAGGGGCAATCAGCCCCAGCATTTT. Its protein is CASSLFPARGNQPQHF.

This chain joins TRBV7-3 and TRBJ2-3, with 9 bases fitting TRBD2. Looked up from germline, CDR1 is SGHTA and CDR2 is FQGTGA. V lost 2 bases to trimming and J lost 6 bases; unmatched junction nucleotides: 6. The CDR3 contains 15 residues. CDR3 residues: CASSLGGGRVDTQYF. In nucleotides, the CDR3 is TGTGCCAGCAGCTTAGGCGGCGGGAGGGTTGATACGCAGTATTTT. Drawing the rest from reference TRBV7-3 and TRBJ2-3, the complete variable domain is GAGVSQTPSNKVTEKGKYVELRCDPISGHTALYWYRQSLGQGPEFLIYFQGTGAADDSGLPNDRFFAVRPEGSVSTLKIQRTERGDSAVYLCASSLGGGRVDTQYFGPGTRLTVL.

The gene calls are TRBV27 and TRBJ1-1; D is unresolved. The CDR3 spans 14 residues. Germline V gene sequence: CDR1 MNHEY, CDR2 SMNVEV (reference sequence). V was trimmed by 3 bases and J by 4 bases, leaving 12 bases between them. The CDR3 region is CASSFYGLVTEAFF. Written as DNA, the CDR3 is TGTGCCAGCAGTTTCTACGGGTTGGTCACTGAAGCTTTCTTT.

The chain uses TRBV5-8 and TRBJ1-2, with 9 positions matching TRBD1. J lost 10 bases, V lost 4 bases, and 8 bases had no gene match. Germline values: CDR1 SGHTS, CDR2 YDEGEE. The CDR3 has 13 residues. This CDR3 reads CASSVVGTGPYTF. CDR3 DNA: TGTGCCAGCAGCGTGGTTGGGACAGGGCCCTACACCTTC.

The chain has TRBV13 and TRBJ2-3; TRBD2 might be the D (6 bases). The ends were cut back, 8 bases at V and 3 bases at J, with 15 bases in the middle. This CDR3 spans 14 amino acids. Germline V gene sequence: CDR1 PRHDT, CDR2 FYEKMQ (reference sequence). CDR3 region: CASGHGGKTDTQYF. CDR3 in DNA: TGTGCCAGCGGACATGGAGGGAAGACAGATACGCAGTATTTT. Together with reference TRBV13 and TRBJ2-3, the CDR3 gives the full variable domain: AAGVIQSPRHLIKEKRETATLKCYPIPRHDTVYWYQQGPGQDPQFLISFYEKMQSDKGSIPDRFSAQQFSDYHSELNMSSLELGDSALYFCASGHGGKTDTQYFGPGTRLTVL.

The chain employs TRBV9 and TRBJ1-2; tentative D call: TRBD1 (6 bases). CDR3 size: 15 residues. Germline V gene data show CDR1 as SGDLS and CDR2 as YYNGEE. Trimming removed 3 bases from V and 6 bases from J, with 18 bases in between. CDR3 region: CASSASTGTTDGYTF. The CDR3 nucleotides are TGTGCCAGCAGCGCGTCAACAGGGACCACTGATGGCTACACCTTC.

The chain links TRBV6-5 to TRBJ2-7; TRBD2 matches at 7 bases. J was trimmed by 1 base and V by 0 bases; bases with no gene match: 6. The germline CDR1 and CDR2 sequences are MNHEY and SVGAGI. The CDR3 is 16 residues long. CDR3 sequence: CASSYSPSGTSYEQYF. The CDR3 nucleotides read TGTGCCAGCAGTTACTCTCCTAGCGGCACTTCCTACGAGCAGTACTTC.

The CDR3 reads CASSFSGGFGEQFF. The CDR3 DNA reads as TGTGCCAGCAGCTTCAGTGGAGGTTTTGGTGAGCAGTTCTTC. The rearrangement joins TRBV7-2 to TRBJ2-1, with D maybe TRBD2 (5 bases). The V and J ends lost 3 bases and 9 bases respectively, with 15 bases between them. Germline CDR1 SGHTA, CDR2 FQGNSA. This CDR3 is built from 14 residues. The full variable domain, completed using reference TRBV7-2 and TRBJ2-1, is GAGVSQSPSNKVTEKGKDVELRCDPISGHTALYWYRQSLGQGLEFLIYFQGNSAPDKSGLPSDRFSAERTGGSVSTLTIQRTQQEDSAVYLCASSFSGGFGEQFFGPGTRLTVL.

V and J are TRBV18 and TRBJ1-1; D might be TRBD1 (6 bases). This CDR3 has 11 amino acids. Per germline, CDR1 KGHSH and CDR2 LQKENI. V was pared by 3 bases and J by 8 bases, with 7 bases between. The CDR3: CASSPGQEAFF. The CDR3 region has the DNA TGTGCCAGCTCACCTGGACAGGAAGCTTTCTTT.

The DNA of the CDR3 is TGTGCCAGCCGAGAAACCGGACACCCCAGCACAGATACGCAGTATTTT. Encoded protein: CASRETGHPSTDTQYF. The chain couples TRBV28 to TRBJ2-3, with a weak D call TRBD1 (5 bases). The CDR3 is 16 amino acids. Trimming removed 8 bases at V and 0 bases at J, with 18 bases between. Germline CDR1 and CDR2: MDHEN and SYDVKM.

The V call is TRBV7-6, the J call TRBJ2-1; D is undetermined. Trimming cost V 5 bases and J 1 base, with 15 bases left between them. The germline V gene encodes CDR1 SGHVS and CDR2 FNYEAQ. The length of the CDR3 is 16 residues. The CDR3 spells CASSRSDLTSYNEQFF. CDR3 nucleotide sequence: TGTGCCAGCAGCCGCTCAGACTTAACGTCCTACAATGAGCAGTTCTTC.

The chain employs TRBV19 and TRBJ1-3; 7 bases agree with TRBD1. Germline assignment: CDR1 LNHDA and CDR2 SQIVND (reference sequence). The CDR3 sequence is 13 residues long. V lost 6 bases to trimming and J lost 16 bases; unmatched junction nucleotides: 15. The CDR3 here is CASSTGTANWLYF. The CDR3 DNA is TGTGCCAGTAGCACCGGGACAGCCAACTGGCTCTATTTT.

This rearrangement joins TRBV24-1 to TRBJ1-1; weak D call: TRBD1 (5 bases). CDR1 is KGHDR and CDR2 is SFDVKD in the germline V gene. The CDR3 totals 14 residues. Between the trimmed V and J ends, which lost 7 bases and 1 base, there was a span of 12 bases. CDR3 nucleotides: TGTGCCACCAGACCACAGGTCAGGAACACTGAAGCTTTCTTT. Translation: CATRPQVRNTEAFF.

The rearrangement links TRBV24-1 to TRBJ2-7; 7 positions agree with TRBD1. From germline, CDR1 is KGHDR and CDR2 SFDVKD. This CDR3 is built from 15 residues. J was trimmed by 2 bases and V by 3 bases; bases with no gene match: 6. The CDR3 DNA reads TGTGCCACCAGTGATCCCGGACAGGCCACCTACGAGCAGTACTTC. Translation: CATSDPGQATYEQYF.

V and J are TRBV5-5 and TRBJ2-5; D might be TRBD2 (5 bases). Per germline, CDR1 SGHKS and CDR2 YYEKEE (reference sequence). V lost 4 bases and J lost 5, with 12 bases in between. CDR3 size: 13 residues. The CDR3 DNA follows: TGTGCCAGCAGCCAACGGGGTTCGGAGACCCAGTACTTC. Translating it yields CASSQRGSETQYF.

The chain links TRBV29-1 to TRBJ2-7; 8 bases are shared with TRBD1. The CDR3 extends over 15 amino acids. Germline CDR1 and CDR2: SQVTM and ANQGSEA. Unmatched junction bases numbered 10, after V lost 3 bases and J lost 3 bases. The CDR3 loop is CSVENRGNTRYEQYF. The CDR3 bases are TGCAGCGTTGAGAACAGGGGGAACACCCGCTACGAGCAGTACTTC.

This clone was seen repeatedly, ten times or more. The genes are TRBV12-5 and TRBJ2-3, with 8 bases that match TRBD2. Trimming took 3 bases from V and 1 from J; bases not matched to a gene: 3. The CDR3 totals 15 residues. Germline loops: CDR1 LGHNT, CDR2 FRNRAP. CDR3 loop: CASGFVGLGTDTQYF. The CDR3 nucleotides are TGTGCTAGTGGTTTCGTGGGACTAGGCACAGATACGCAGTATTTT.

Here the CDR3 reads CASRDYMNTEAFF. The DNA for the CDR3 is TGTGCCAGTAGAGACTACATGAACACTGAAGCTTTCTTT. The rearrangement links TRBV6-6 to TRBJ1-1, with D hard to call. V lost 9 bases and J lost 0, with 11 bases in between. The CDR3 contains 13 residues. Germline values: CDR1 MNHNY, CDR2 SVGAGI (reference sequence).

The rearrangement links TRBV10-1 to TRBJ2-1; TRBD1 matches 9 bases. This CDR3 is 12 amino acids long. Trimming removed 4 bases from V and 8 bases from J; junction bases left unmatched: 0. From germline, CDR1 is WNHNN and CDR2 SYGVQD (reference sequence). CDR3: CASSGTGDEQFF. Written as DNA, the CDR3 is TGCGCCAGCAGTGGGACAGGGGATGAGCAGTTCTTC.

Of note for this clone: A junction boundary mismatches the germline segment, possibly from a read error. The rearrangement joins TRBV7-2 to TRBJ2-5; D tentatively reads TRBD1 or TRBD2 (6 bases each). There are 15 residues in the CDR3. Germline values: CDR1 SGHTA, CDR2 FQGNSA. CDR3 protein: CASSLASGVVGTQYF. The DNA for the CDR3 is TGTGCCAGCAGCCTAGCGTCAGGGGTGGTGGGGACCCAGTACTTC.

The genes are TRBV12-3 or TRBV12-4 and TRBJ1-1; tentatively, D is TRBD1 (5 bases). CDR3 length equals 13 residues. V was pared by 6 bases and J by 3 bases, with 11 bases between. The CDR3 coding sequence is TGTGCCAGCAGCCTTACAGGACACACTGAAGCTTTCTTT. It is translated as CASSLTGHTEAFF.

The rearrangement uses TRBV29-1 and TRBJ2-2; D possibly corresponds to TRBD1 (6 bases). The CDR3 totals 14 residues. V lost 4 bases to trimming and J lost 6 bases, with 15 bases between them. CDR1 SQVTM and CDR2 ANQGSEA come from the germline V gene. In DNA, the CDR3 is TGCAGCGTTGTAGAAAACAGGGTATCCGGGGAGCTGTTTTTT. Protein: CSVVENRVSGELFF.

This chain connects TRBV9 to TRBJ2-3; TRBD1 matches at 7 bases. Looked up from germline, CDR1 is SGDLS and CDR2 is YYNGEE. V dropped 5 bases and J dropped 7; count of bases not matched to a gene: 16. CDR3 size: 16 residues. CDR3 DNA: TGTGCCAGCAGGACTCGTGGGGACAGCGCCCTTCATACGCAGTATTTT. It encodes CASRTRGDSALHTQYF.